The present T cell receptor beta chain was sequenced within a study of blood T cell repertoires in COVID-19. In the study overall: The United States, Italy and Spain provided the acute and convalescent COVID-19 samples.

Study processing details: Amplification from reference gene primers served as the basis for estimated nucleated cell counts. Sequenced by immunoSEQ multiplex PCR; TCRdb stores in-frame clones only, minus some. The DNA was the basis for D and trimming; V, J and clone size are from that table. Counted here are around 230,000 clones, approximately 83% occurring once; the ten biggest clones make up approximately 9.4%. Losses at the gene ends were 7 bases for V and 0 bases for J; bases not matched to a gene: 6. Germline CDR1 is LNHDA and CDR2 is SQIVND (reference sequence). This CDR3 has 17 residues. The genes are TRBV19 and TRBJ2-2; TRBD2 aligns across 12 bases. The sequencing input was peripheral blood. This sequence was found in a woman at least 80 years old with acute or convalescent COVID-19. CDR3 bases: TGTGCCAGTAATGGACTAGCGGGGACCTCGAACACCGGGGAGCTGTTTTTT. Protein: CASNGLAGTSNTGELFF.